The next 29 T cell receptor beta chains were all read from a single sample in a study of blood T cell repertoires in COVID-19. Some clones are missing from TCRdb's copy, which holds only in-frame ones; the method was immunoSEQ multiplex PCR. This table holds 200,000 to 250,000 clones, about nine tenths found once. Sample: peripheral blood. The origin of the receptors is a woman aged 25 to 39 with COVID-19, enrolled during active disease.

Here the CDR3 DNA reads TGTGCCAGCAGCCCCGGACACCTAAGCAATCAGCCCCAGCATTTT. It translates to CASSPGHLSNQPQHF. V and J are TRBV7-2 and TRBJ1-5; a possible D gene is TRBD1 (5 bases). The V gene lost 5 bases and the J gene lost 1 base, with 12 bases spanning the gap. The CDR3 is made up of 15 amino acids. Germline values: CDR1 SGHTA, CDR2 FQGNSA.

Here the CDR3 reads CASSLGQGGSYGYTF. Here the CDR3 DNA reads TGCGCCAGCAGCTTGGGACAGGGTGGTAGCTATGGCTACACCTTC. This chain joins TRBV5-1 and TRBJ1-2; TRBD1 aligns across 7 bases. This CDR3 spans 15 amino acids. Germline V gene data show CDR1 as SGHRS and CDR2 as YFSETQ. The J segment lost 4 bases and the V segment lost 0 bases, leaving 6 bases of the junction unmatched.

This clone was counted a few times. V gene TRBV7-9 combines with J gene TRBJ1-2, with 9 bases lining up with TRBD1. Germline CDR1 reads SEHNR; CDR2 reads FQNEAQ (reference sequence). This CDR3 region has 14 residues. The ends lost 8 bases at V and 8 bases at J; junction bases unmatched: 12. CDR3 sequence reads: CASGERDRVGGYTF. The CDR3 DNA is TGTGCCAGCGGTGAACGGGACAGGGTCGGCGGCTACACCTTC. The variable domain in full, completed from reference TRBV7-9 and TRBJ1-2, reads DTGVSQNPRHKITKRGQNVTFRCDPISEHNRLYWYRQTLGQGPEFLTYFQNEAQLEKSRLLSDRFSAERPKGSFSTLEIQRTEQGDSAMYLCASGERDRVGGYTFGSGTRLTVV.

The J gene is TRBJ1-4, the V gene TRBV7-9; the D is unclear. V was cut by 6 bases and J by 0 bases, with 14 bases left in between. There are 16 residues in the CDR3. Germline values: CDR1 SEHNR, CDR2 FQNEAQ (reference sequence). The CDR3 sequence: CASRGDRTATNEKLFF. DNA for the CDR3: TGTGCCAGCAGGGGCGACCGAACCGCAACTAATGAAAAACTGTTTTTT.

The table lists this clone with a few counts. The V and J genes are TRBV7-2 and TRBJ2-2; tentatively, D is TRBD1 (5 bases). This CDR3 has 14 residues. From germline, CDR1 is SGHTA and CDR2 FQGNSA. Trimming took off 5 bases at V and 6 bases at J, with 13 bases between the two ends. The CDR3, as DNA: TGTGCCAGCAGCGCTGTACAGGATTCCGGGGAGCTGTTTTTT. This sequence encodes CASSAVQDSGELFF.

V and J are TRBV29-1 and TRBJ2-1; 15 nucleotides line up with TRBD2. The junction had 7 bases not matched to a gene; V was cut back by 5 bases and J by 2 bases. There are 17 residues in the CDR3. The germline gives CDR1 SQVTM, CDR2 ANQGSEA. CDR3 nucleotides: TGCAGCGTTTTGGGACTAGCGGGAGGAGGTCCCTACAATGAGCAGTTCTTC. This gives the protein CSVLGLAGGGPYNEQFF.

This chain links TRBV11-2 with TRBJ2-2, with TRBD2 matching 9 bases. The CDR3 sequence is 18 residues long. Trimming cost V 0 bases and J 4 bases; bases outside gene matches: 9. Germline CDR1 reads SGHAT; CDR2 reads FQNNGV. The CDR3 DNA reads TGTGCCAGCAGCTTAGATTATCCTAGCGGGGTGGGCACCGGGGAGCTGTTTTTT. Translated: CASSLDYPSGVGTGELFF.

The CDR3 here is CASSSDGMNTEAFF. Here the CDR3 DNA reads TGTGCCAGCAGCTCTGACGGGATGAACACTGAAGCTTTCTTT. The rearrangement joins TRBV11-2 to TRBJ1-1; D remains unclear. CDR1 is SGHAT and CDR2 is FQNNGV in the germline V gene. The ends were cut back, 4 bases at V and 0 bases at J, with 9 bases in the middle. The CDR3 totals 14 residues.

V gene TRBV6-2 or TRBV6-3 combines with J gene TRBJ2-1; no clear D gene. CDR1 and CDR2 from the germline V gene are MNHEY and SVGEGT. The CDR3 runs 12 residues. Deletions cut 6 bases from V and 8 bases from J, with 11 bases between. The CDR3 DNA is TGTGCCAGCAGCCCACTTCTATATGAGCAGTTCTTC. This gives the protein CASSPLLYEQFF.

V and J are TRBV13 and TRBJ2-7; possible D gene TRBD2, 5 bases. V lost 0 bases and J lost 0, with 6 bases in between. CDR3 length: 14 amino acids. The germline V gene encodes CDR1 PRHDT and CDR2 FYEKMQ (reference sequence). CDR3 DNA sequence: TGTGCCAGCAGCTTAGGAGGGAGCTCCTACGAGCAGTACTTC. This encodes CASSLGGSSYEQYF.

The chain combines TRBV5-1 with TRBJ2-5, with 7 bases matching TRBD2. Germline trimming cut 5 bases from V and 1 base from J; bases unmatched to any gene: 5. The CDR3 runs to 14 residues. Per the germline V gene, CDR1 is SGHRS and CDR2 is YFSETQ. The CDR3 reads CASRLADPQETQYF. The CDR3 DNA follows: TGCGCCAGCAGGCTAGCGGACCCCCAAGAGACCCAGTACTTC.

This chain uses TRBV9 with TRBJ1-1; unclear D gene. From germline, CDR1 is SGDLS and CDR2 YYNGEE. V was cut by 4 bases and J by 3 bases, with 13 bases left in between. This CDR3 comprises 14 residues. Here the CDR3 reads CASSPWSTYTEAFF. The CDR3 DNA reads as TGTGCCAGCAGCCCTTGGTCCACTTACACTGAAGCTTTCTTT.

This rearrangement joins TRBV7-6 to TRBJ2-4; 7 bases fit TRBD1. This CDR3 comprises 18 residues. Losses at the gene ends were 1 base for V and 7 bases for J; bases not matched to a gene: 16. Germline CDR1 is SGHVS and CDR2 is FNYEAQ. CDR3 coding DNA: TGTGCCAGCAGCTTAGGCCCCCTACAGGGGTGGGTTGGCAACATTCAGTACTTC. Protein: CASSLGPLQGWVGNIQYF.

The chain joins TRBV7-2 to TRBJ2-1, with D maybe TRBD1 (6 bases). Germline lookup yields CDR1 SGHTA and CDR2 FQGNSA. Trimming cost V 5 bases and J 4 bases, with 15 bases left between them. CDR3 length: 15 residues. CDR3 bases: TGTGCCAGCAGCCGTGACAGGATCGGGTACAATGAGCAGTTCTTC. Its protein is CASSRDRIGYNEQFF.

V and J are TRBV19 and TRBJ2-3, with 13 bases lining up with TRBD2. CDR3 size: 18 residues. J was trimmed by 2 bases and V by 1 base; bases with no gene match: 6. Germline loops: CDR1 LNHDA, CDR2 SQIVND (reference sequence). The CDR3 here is CASSIAATSGRATDTQYF. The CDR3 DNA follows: TGTGCCAGTAGTATAGCCGCCACTAGCGGGAGGGCCACAGATACGCAGTATTTT.

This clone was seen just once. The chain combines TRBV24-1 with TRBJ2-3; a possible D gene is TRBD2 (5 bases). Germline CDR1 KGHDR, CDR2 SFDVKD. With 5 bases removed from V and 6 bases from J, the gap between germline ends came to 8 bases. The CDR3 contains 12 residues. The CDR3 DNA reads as TGTGCCACCAGTGGGAGGCTGGATACGCAGTATTTT. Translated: CATSGRLDTQYF.

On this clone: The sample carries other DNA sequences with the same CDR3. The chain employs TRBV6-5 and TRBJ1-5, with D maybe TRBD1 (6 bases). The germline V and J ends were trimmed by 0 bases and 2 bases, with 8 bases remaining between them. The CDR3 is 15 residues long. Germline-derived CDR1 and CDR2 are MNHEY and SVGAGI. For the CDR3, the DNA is TGTGCCAGCAGTTACTCGGCAGGGGGCAATCAGCCCCAGCATTTT. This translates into CASSYSAGGNQPQHF.

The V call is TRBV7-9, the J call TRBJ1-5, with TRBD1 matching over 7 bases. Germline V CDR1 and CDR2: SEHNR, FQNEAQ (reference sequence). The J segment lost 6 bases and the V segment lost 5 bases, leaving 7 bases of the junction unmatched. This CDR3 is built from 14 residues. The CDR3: CASSDDRVIQPQHF. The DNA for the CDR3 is TGTGCCAGCAGCGACGACAGGGTCATTCAGCCCCAGCATTTT.

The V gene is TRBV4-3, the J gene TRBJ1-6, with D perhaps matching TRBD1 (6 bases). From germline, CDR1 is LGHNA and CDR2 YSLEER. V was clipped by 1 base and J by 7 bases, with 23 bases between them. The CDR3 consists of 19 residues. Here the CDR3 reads CASSQGPAGGTAGNSPLHF. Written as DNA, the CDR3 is TGCGCCAGCAGCCAAGGGCCGGCGGGGGGCACGGCGGGAAATTCACCCCTCCACTTT.

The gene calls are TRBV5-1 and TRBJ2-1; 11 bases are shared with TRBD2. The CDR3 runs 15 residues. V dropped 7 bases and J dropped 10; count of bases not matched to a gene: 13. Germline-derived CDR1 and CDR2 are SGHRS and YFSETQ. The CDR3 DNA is TGCGCCAGCGGTAGCGGGAGGGCCCCTTCTGGGGAGCAGTTCTTC. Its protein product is CASGSGRAPSGEQFF.

CDR3 loop: CASSSLSENQPQHF. The CDR3 DNA sequence: TGTGCCAGCAGTTCACTTTCTGAGAATCAGCCCCAGCATTTT. The gene calls are TRBV6-6 and TRBJ1-5; D not certain. Germline lookup yields CDR1 MNHNY and CDR2 SVGAGI (reference sequence). The CDR3 is made up of 14 amino acids. V lost 4 bases, J lost 4 bases, and 11 bases lay in between.

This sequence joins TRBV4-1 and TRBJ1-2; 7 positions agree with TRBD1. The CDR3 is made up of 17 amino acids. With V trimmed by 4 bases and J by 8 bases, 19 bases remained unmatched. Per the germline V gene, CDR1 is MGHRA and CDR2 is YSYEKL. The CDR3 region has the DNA TGCGCCAGCAGCCTGGACTTGGGACAGTCAGGGCCCGACGGCTACACCTTC. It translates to CASSLDLGQSGPDGYTF.

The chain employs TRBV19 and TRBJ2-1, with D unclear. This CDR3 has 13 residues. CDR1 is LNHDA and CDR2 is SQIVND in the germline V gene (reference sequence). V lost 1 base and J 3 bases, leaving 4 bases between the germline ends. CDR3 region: CASSIVLYNEQFF. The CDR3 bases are TGTGCCAGTAGTATAGTTCTCTACAATGAGCAGTTCTTC.

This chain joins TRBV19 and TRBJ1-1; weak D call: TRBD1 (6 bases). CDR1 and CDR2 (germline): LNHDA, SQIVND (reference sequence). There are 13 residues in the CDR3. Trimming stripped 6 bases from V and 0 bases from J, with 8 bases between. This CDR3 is CASRRTVNTEAFF. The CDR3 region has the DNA TGTGCCAGTAGAAGGACAGTGAACACTGAAGCTTTCTTT.

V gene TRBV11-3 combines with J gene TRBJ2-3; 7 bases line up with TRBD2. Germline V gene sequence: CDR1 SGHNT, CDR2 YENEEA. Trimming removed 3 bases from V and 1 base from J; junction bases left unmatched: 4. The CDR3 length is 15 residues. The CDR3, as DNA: TGTGCCAGCAGCTTGGGAGGGACGGGCACAGATACGCAGTATTTT. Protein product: CASSLGGTGTDTQYF.

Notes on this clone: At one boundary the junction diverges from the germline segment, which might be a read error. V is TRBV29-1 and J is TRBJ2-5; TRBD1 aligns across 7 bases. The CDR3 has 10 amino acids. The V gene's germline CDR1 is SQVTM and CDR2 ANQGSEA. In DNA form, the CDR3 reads TGCAGCGTGGAAGACAGGGTTAGGCACTTC. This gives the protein CSVEDRVRHF.

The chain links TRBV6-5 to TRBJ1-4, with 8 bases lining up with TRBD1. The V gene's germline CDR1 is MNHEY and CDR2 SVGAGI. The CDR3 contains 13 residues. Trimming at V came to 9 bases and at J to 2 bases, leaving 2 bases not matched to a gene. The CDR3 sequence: CASRDRTNEKLFF. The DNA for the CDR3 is TGTGCCAGTAGGGACAGGACTAATGAAAAACTGTTTTTT.

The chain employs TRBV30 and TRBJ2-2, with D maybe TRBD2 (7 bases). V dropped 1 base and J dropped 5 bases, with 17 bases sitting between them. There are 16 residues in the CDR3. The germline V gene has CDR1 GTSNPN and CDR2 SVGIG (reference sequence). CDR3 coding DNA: TGTGCCTGGAGTGGTCTACACGGGGGGCTAACCGGGGAGCTGTTTTTT. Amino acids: CAWSGLHGGLTGELFF.

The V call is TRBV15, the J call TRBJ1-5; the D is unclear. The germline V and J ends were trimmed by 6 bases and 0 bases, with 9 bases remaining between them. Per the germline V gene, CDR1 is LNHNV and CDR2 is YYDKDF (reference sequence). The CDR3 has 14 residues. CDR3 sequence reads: CATSPEYSNQPQHF. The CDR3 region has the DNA TGTGCCACCAGTCCCGAGTATAGCAATCAGCCCCAGCATTTT.